These T cell receptor beta chains were read from a single sample in a study of long-term antiretroviral therapy in people with HIV. Generated by immunoSEQ multiplex PCR, the TCRdb table keeps only in-frame clones and is missing some. This repertoire shows 15,000 to 20,000 clones, approximately 80% found once; its top ten account for approximately 4.5%. The sequenced sample was unsorted PBMCs, obtained 0.1 years before starting antiretroviral therapy. These receptors originate from a man aged 18 to 30 with HIV. The CDR3 runs from the conserved cysteine through the conserved F or W. D genes are given only for firm matches. Not all rows give a size; the values are once, few, many and, for expanded clones, a class.

>TRBJ1-6|-|TRBV5-4|TRBD1
CASSSDRAHSNNSPLHF
TGTGCCAGCAGCTCGGACAGGGCCCATTCCAATAATTCACCCCTCCACTTT
>TRBJ1-2|-|TRBV5-1|-
CASSLEGGKSGYTF
TGCGCCAGCAGCTTGGAGGGGGGAAAAAGTGGCTACACCTTC
>TRBJ1-2|-|TRBV9|-
CASSVDTANYGYTF
TGTGCCAGCAGCGTAGATACGGCAAACTATGGCTACACCTTC
>TRBJ2-5|-|TRBV5-1|-
CASSHDSPWMETQYF
TGCGCCAGCAGCCACGACTCACCCTGGATGGAGACCCAGTACTTC
>TRBJ1-5|-|TRBV19|-
CASSIQGYNQPQHF
TGTGCCAGTAGTATACAGGGCTACAATCAGCCCCAGCATTTT
>TRBJ1-1|-|TRBV13|-
CASSLLREGTEAFF
TGTGCCAGCAGCTTACTCAGGGAAGGCACTGAAGCTTTCTTT
>TRBJ2-3|once|TRBV14|TRBD1
CASSHRTGPSRDTQYF
TGTGCCAGCAGCCACCGGACAGGGCCCTCGAGGGATACGCAGTATTTT
>TRBJ2-1|-|TRBV12-5|-
CASGLASSHLDPNNEQFF
TGTGCTAGTGGTTTGGCTTCCTCCCATCTCGATCCAAACAATGAGCAGTTCTTC
>TRBJ2-3|-|TRBV4-2|-
CASSKGGADTDTQYF
TGTGCCAGCAGCAAGGGGGGGGCCGATACAGATACGCAGTATTTT
>TRBJ1-4|-|TRBV10-3|-
CAISGDTAEKLFF
TGTGCCATCAGTGGGGACACGGCTGAAAAACTGTTTTTT
>TRBJ1-2|-|TRBV5-1|-
CASRGTSNYGYTF
TGCGCCAGCAGAGGGACATCTAACTATGGCTACACCTTC
>TRBJ2-7|once|TRBV19|TRBD2
CASSVGGGPSEQYF
TGTGCCAGTAGCGTGGGGGGAGGGCCCTCCGAGCAGTACTTC
>TRBJ2-7|few|TRBV18|-
CASCPEPGALGNEQYF
TGTGCCAGCTGCCCCGAACCAGGGGCCCTTGGGAACGAGCAGTACTTC
>TRBJ2-7|-|TRBV9|-
CASSVGGSGEQYF
TGTGCCAGCAGCGTTGGGGGCTCGGGAGAGCAGTACTTC
>TRBJ1-2|-|TRBV27|TRBD1
CASRRTGLINGYTF
TGTGCCAGCAGGAGGACAGGGCTAATAAATGGCTACACCTTC
>TRBJ1-1|-|TRBV7-3|TRBD1
CASSLTRTGTEAFF
TGTGCCAGCAGCTTAACGCGGACAGGGACTGAAGCTTTCTTT
>TRBJ2-7|few|TRBV9|-
CASSVAVSGEEQYF
TGTGCCAGCAGCGTAGCAGTGAGCGGCGAAGAGCAGTACTTC
>TRBJ1-5|-|TRBV27|-
CASSLSGSSNQPQHF
TGTGCCAGCAGTTTAAGCGGGAGCAGCAATCAGCCCCAGCATTTT
>TRBJ2-3|-|TRBV9|TRBD2
CASTPRSLAGTADTQYF
TGTGCCAGCACCCCCCGATCACTAGCGGGGACAGCTGATACGCAGTATTTT